The 20 T cell receptor beta chains listed next were all sequenced from one sample in a study of human T cells and chemical hapten exposure. Each CDR3 protein is one row after TCRdb ran MiXCR on the 5' RACE reads. Altogether 130,000 or so distinct CDR3 sequences are present, approximately 4% being singletons, with the ten largest covering 1.2% to 1.5%. Extraction of total RNA was performed on unfractionated whole blood. The receptors here all came from a female donor in good health.

This clonotype was seen ten or more times. V and J are TRBV11-2 and TRBJ2-1; 15 bases line up with TRBD2. The junction had 8 bases not matched to a gene; V was cut back by 5 bases and J by 0 bases. This CDR3 contains 19 residues. Germline-derived CDR1 and CDR2 are SGHAT and FQNNGV. The CDR3 nucleotides read TGTGCCAGCAGCGTGGGACTAGCGGGGGGCGTCAGCTCCTACAATGAGCAGTTCTTC. This gives the protein CASSVGLAGGVSSYNEQFF.

This clonotype appeared many times. The rearrangement links TRBV3-1 to TRBJ2-1; D tentatively reads TRBD1 or TRBD2 (6 bases each). Trimming removed 1 base from V and 9 bases from J, with 10 bases in between. This CDR3 has 13 residues. The germline gives CDR1 LGHDT, CDR2 YNNKEL (reference sequence). The CDR3 nucleotides read TGTGCCAGCAGCCAAGGAGGGGGAGGTGAGCAGTTCTTC. This sequence encodes CASSQGGGGEQFF.

This clonotype was counted ten times or more. J is TRBJ2-3 and V is TRBV6-1; 7 bases match TRBD1. The trim removed 3 bases at V and 4 bases at J, leaving 7 bases unmatched. CDR3 length: 15 residues. Germline CDR1 MNHNS, CDR2 SASEGT. CDR3 sequence: CASSDKGGRADTQYF. DNA for the CDR3: TGTGCCAGCAGTGATAAAGGGGGCCGCGCAGATACGCAGTATTTT.

In this sample, this clonotype turned up a few times. The chain couples TRBV7-2 to TRBJ2-3; D possibly corresponds to TRBD1 (5 bases). Germline CDR1 SGHTA, CDR2 FQGNSA. This CDR3 comprises 15 residues. V lost 5 bases to trimming and J lost 4 bases, with 16 bases between them. The CDR3 region has the DNA TGTGCCAGCAGCCACACCCAGGGTTGGGCAGATACGCAGTATTTT. Its protein product is CASSHTQGWADTQYF.

This clonotype has ten or more counts. V usage is TRBV6-2 or TRBV6-3 and J usage is TRBJ2-5; D gene ambiguous. The CDR3 consists of 15 residues. Trimming took 6 bases from V and 4 from J, leaving 18 bases between them. The germline gives CDR1 MNHEY, CDR2 SVGEGT. Here the CDR3 reads CASSDPVGPTETQYF. The CDR3 region has the DNA TGTGCCAGCAGCGACCCAGTCGGCCCTACAGAGACCCAGTACTTC.

This clonotype was seen many times. V and J are TRBV13 and TRBJ1-5; 10 bases are a match to TRBD1. This CDR3 is 18 amino acids long. J was trimmed by 7 bases and V by 4 bases; bases with no gene match: 16. CDR1 and CDR2 from the germline V gene are PRHDT and FYEKMQ (reference sequence). CDR3 region: CASSSTKWGTGDDQPQHF. CDR3 in DNA: TGTGCCAGCAGCTCCACCAAGTGGGGGACAGGGGACGACCAGCCCCAGCATTTT.

This clonotype was detected many times. The V gene is TRBV13, the J gene TRBJ2-3, with D unresolved. V was cut by 0 bases and J by 1 base, with 8 bases left in between. This CDR3 contains 15 residues. The germline V gene has CDR1 PRHDT and CDR2 FYEKMQ (reference sequence). The CDR3 protein is CASSLGIGGTDTQYF. In nucleotides, the CDR3 is TGTGCCAGCAGCTTAGGTATTGGCGGCACAGATACGCAGTATTTT. Full variable domain (rest looked up from reference TRBV13 and TRBJ2-3): AAGVIQSPRHLIKEKRETATLKCYPIPRHDTVYWYQQGPGQDPQFLISFYEKMQSDKGSIPDRFSAQQFSDYHSELNMSSLELGDSALYFCASSLGIGGTDTQYFGPGTRLTVL.

The sample holds many counts of this clonotype. This sequence joins TRBV20-1 and TRBJ2-1; 9 positions match TRBD2. In germline, CDR1 is DFQATT, CDR2 SNEGSKA (reference sequence). With V trimmed by 2 bases and J by 7 bases, 6 bases remained unmatched. The CDR3 has 14 amino acids. Here the CDR3 reads CSARKAGGGNEQFF. The CDR3 DNA is TGCAGTGCTAGAAAAGCGGGGGGTGGAAATGAGCAGTTCTTC.

This clonotype has at least ten counts. V usage is TRBV7-9 and J usage is TRBJ1-1, with D unresolved. With 3 bases removed from V and 3 bases from J, the gap between germline ends came to 8 bases. The CDR3 is 13 residues long. The germline gives CDR1 SEHNR, CDR2 FQNEAQ (reference sequence). CDR3 sequence reads: CASSFVGDTEAFF. CDR3 DNA: TGTGCCAGCAGCTTCGTGGGAGACACTGAAGCTTTCTTT.

This clonotype came up many times. The chain joins TRBV13 to TRBJ2-5; 7 bases are shared with TRBD1. CDR3 length: 15 residues. Germline V gene sequence: CDR1 PRHDT, CDR2 FYEKMQ (reference sequence). The junction had 10 bases not matched to a gene; V was cut back by 7 bases and J by 2 bases. The CDR3 DNA sequence: TGTGCCAGCAACGAACAGGGGAGAGGGCAAGAGACCCAGTACTTC. Amino acid sequence: CASNEQGRGQETQYF.

Turning to this clonotype: A much larger clone differs by one base, so this may be a read error. This chain uses TRBV4-2 with TRBJ1-1, with 10 bases fitting TRBD1. Germline CDR1 is LGHNA and CDR2 is YNFKEQ. CDR3 length: 16 residues. Trimming cost V 4 bases and J 4 bases; bases outside gene matches: 9. The DNA of the CDR3 is TGTGCCAGCAGCCGATCCGGGACAGGGGTGGCCACTGAAGCTTTCTTT. Translation: CASSRSGTGVATEAFF.

This clonotype was seen many times. The CDR3 DNA reads as TGCAGTGCTAGTGCTCGGGACACTTTAAAGACCCAGTACTTC. Amino acid sequence: CSASARDTLKTQYF. The rearrangement links TRBV20-1 to TRBJ2-5, with D possibly matching TRBD1 (6 bases). Germline assignment: CDR1 DFQATT and CDR2 SNEGSKA (reference sequence). CDR3 size: 14 residues. The V end lost 3 bases, the J end lost 6 bases, and 17 bases lay between the germline ends.

This clonotype was observed many times. The CDR3 reads CASSGWGYGYTF. CDR3 DNA: TGTGCCAGCAGCGGGTGGGGCTATGGCTACACCTTC. This chain links TRBV5-4 with TRBJ1-2, with D uncertain. Trimming pared 4 bases from V and 4 bases from J, leaving 8 bases between. Germline values: CDR1 SGHNT, CDR2 YYREEE (reference sequence). The CDR3 has 12 residues.

This clonotype has a count of ten or more. The V call is TRBV2, the J call TRBJ1-1, with a weak D call TRBD1 (6 bases). Germline CDR1 SNHLY, CDR2 FYNNEI. V lost 6 bases to trimming and J lost 6 bases, with 17 bases between them. The CDR3 spans 14 residues. CDR3 DNA sequence: TGTGCCAGCAGCCTGGGGGGGGCTGCTTCTGAAGCTTTCTTT. Its protein is CASSLGGAASEAFF.

This clonotype has just a few counts. This chain connects TRBV4-3 to TRBJ2-1; possibly TRBD1 for D (5 bases). V lost 4 bases and J 9 bases, leaving 16 bases between the germline ends. The V gene's germline CDR1 is LGHNA and CDR2 YSLEER. The CDR3 is 14 amino acids. CDR3 residues: CASSRARRGTEQFF. In nucleotides, the CDR3 is TGCGCCAGCAGCCGAGCGAGAAGGGGCACTGAGCAGTTCTTC.

This clonotype was seen many times. The V gene is TRBV9, the J gene TRBJ1-1, with a weak D call TRBD1 (5 bases). The CDR3 consists of 15 residues. Deletions cut 4 bases from V and 4 bases from J, with 17 bases between. Germline-derived CDR1 and CDR2 are SGDLS and YYNGEE. CDR3 nucleotides: TGTGCCAGCAGCCCCCTGGGGGTCAGAGGCACTGAAGCTTTCTTT. Translation: CASSPLGVRGTEAFF.

In this sample, this clonotype turned up many times. The chain couples TRBV10-3 to TRBJ1-6; 8 positions match TRBD1. The CDR3 spans 14 residues. Trimming cost V 3 bases and J 10 bases; bases outside gene matches: 5. The germline V gene encodes CDR1 ENHRY and CDR2 SYGVKD. The chain's CDR3 is CAISEPGGGSPLHF. The CDR3 nucleotides are TGTGCCATCAGTGAACCAGGGGGCGGCTCACCCCTCCACTTT.

This clonotype occurred a few times. The V call is TRBV5-1, the J call TRBJ2-3, with D possibly matching TRBD2 (5 bases). Germline V gene lookup returns CDR1 SGHRS and CDR2 YFSETQ. The ends were cut back, 2 bases at V and 4 bases at J, with 14 bases in the middle. CDR3 length equals 15 residues. CDR3 loop: CASSLGPGWADTQYF. The CDR3 DNA reads TGCGCCAGCAGCTTAGGGCCGGGGTGGGCAGATACGCAGTATTTT.

This clonotype came up many times. This rearrangement joins TRBV7-6 to TRBJ1-2, with D perhaps matching TRBD1 (5 bases). The ends were cut back, 0 bases at V and 5 bases at J, with 13 bases in the middle. CDR1 and CDR2 (germline): SGHVS, FNYEAQ. This CDR3 comprises 15 residues. The CDR3 nucleotides are TGTGCCAGCAGCTTAGCTAGCGTTGCAGGGTATGGCTACACCTTC. It specifies CASSLASVAGYGYTF.

This clonotype was picked up many times. The chain joins TRBV3-1 to TRBJ2-3, with 8 bases identical to TRBD2. Looked up from germline, CDR1 is LGHDT and CDR2 is YNNKEL (reference sequence). CDR3 length: 17 amino acids. The trim removed 1 base at V and 3 bases at J, leaving 9 bases unmatched. The CDR3 spells CASSQGNPSGLTDTQYF. As DNA, the CDR3 is TGTGCCAGCAGCCAAGGAAATCCTAGCGGGTTGACAGATACGCAGTATTTT.